Presented here are 10 T cell receptor beta chains from one specimen sequenced in a study of T-cell reconstitution after alpha-beta-depleted transplantation in children listed by TCRdb under 2016. The library relied on PCR. The run used an Illumina HiSeq 2500. Molecular barcoding was employed in the preparation of TCR libraries, with unique molecular identifiers being used to normalize TCRbeta repertoire quantification. In-frame beta chains were kept once TCRdb had trimmed the public reads at Q25 with fastp and called clones with MiXCR. CDR3 protein sequences are deduplicated, and each keeps its most common genes and DNA. This sample is represented by some 520,000 distinct CDR3 sequences; approximately 29% of them were singletons. The top ten constitute 2.4% of the sample. This sample comprised PBMCs from the stem cell graft donor, obtained from the stem cell graft. The receptors come from a human donor who donated a stem cell graft to a child with aplastic anemia.

The CDR3 region has the DNA TGCAGTGCTAGCCGGGGTTCGGGCACCGGGGAGCTGTTTTTT. Amino acid sequence: CSASRGSGTGELFF. The chain links TRBV20-1 to TRBJ2-2, with D perhaps TRBD2 (5 bases). Germline-derived CDR1 and CDR2 are DFQATT and SNEGSKA (reference sequence). The CDR3 extends over 14 amino acids. The V gene lost 3 bases and the J gene lost 4 bases, with 12 bases spanning the gap.

CDR3 sequence: CASSSSYSNQPQHF. The DNA of the CDR3 is TGTGCCAGCAGTTCGTCTTATAGCAATCAGCCCCAGCATTTT. The V and J genes are TRBV2 and TRBJ1-5; D is unresolved. V gave up 5 bases and J gave up 0 bases, with 8 bases separating them. Germline CDR1 SNHLY, CDR2 FYNNEI. The CDR3 has 14 residues.

The CDR3 sequence is CSALRQGARTEAFF. The CDR3 DNA reads as TGCAGTGCGCTTCGGCAGGGGGCGCGTACTGAAGCTTTCTTT. This chain connects TRBV20-1 to TRBJ1-1; 8 bases agree with TRBD1. Losses at the gene ends were 6 bases for V and 5 bases for J; bases not matched to a gene: 11. The CDR3 loop spans 14 amino acids. Germline V gene sequence: CDR1 DFQATT, CDR2 SNEGSKA (reference sequence).

The chain has TRBV10-1 and TRBJ2-1, with 11 bases lining up with TRBD2. This CDR3 contains 17 residues. J was trimmed by 3 bases and V by 3 bases; bases with no gene match: 7. CDR1 and CDR2 from the germline V gene are WNHNN and SYGVQD (reference sequence). Here the CDR3 DNA reads TGCGCCAGCAGTGAATCGGGACTAGCGGAACACTACAATGAGCAGTTCTTC. It translates to CASSESGLAEHYNEQFF.

This chain connects TRBV25-1 to TRBJ2-1; D tentatively fits TRBD1 or TRBD2 (5 bases each). CDR1 and CDR2 from the germline V gene are MGHDK and SYGVNS. This CDR3 has 14 residues. Deletions cut 4 bases from V and 2 bases from J, with 9 bases between. CDR3 amino acids: CASSGEGPYNEQFF. CDR3 coding DNA: TGTGCCAGCAGTGGAGAGGGACCCTACAATGAGCAGTTCTTC.

The chain links TRBV9 to TRBJ2-7, with 9 bases fitting TRBD2. CDR1 is SGDLS, CDR2 YYNGEE, per germline. V shed 1 base and J 0 bases; nucleotides not matched to a gene: 23. The CDR3 extends over 22 amino acids. This chain's CDR3 is CASSVLPPVTSGSRSASYEQYV. For the CDR3, the DNA is TGTGCCAGCAGCGTATTACCGCCTGTGACTAGCGGAAGCCGTTCTGCCTCCTACGAGCAGTACGTC.

The CDR3 DNA sequence: TGTGCCAGCTCACCGCCCACCAGGGGGGCCCCCTCCTACGAGCAGTACTTC. It is translated as CASSPPTRGAPSYEQYF. This sequence joins TRBV18 and TRBJ2-7, with a possible D match to TRBD1 (7 bases). The V gene lost 3 bases and the J gene lost 0 bases, with 18 bases spanning the gap. CDR1 KGHSH and CDR2 LQKENI come from the germline V gene. The CDR3 sequence is 17 residues long.

The chain is built from TRBV29-1 and TRBJ1-1; 11 bases are a match to TRBD1. Germline CDR1 reads SQVTM; CDR2 reads ANQGSEA. V lost 4 bases to trimming and J lost 4 bases; unmatched junction nucleotides: 2. The CDR3 is made up of 13 amino acids. CDR3 protein: CSVGDRGITEAFF. CDR3 sequence (DNA): TGCAGCGTTGGGGACAGGGGGATCACTGAAGCTTTCTTT. The entire variable domain, with the rest obtained from reference TRBV29-1 and TRBJ1-1, is as follows: SAVISQKPSRDICQRGTSLTIQCQVDSQVTMMFWYRQQPGQSLTLIATANQGSEATYESGFVIDKFPISRPNLTFSTLTVSNMSPEDSSIYLCSVGDRGITEAFFGQGTRLTVV.

The V gene is TRBV7-8, the J gene TRBJ2-1, with 9 bases aligning to TRBD2. The V and J ends lost 1 base and 10 bases, in that order; junction bases with no gene match: 8. Germline V gene data show CDR1 as SGHVS and CDR2 as FQNEAQ. CDR3 length equals 15 residues. The CDR3 DNA reads as TGTGCCAGCAGCTTAGATTCTAGCGGGAACGGGGAGCAGTTCTTC. This encodes CASSLDSSGNGEQFF.

This clonotype was detected a few times. The J gene is TRBJ2-1, the V gene TRBV29-1; no reliable D call. Germline V gene lookup returns CDR1 SQVTM and CDR2 ANQGSEA. This CDR3 region has 11 residues. The ends were cut back, 0 bases at V and 9 bases at J, with 6 bases in the middle. Here the CDR3 DNA reads TGCAGCGTTGAAGATCCGGGTGAGCAGTTCTTC. Amino acid sequence: CSVEDPGEQFF.